This T cell receptor (beta chain) was retrieved from a study of blood T cell repertoires in COVID-19 (dated by TCRdb to about 2020). Turning to the overall study: Samples from collaborators originated in the United States, Italy and Spain and spanned both the acute and convalescent phases of COVID-19. The repertoires were released in a freely available public database intended as a resource for research on the immune response to SARS-CoV-2. The prospective study material was composed of cDNA or gDNA derived from T cells, B-cell-depleted T cells, or PBMCs. The samples were drawn from the first 160 participants of the ongoing ImmuneRACE study and from more than 1,000 subjects provided by 6 global collaborators. Nearly every sample came with metadata listing a de-identified subject ID, COVID-19 status, age in years and sex. Where HLA class I and class II types were available, the types were taken from metadata supplied by the sample provider, not from assay-based typing. Deeply sampled blood TCRbeta repertoires from subjects exposed to, actively infected with, or recovered from COVID-19 were included in the dataset.

CDR1 and CDR2 were assigned from the germline V gene as MDHEN and SYDVKM. The V end gives up 6 bases and the J end 0 bases, leaving 4 bases in the junction not matched to a gene. From its cysteine to its phenylalanine, the CDR3 spans 14 amino acids. Only CDR3 DNA remains: 42 bases, in frame from the first base. One collaborating source in Seattle enrolled patients while the patients were actively infected and followed the patients over time throughout the course of disease. Collaborating institutions collected whole blood in K2EDTA tubes following their own protocols. Collaborator samples were shipped for TCRbeta analysis as frozen whole blood, isolated PBMCs, or DNA extracted from either sample type. The sample holds one count of this clone. Its antigen is currently not known. Base qualities are not recorded, but no much larger clone differs from it by a single base. TCRbeta CDR3 regions were amplified from genomic DNA using the immunoSEQ Assay, a bias-controlled multiplex PCR. On the study's bioinformatics: The number of nucleated cells in each sample was estimated by amplification of reference gene primers within the assay. To quantify the absolute abundance of each unique TCRbeta CDR3 rearrangement, sequence reads were collapsed and filtered. Productive Simpson clonality was computed per sample as the square root of Simpson's diversity index over productive rearrangements. Imported from immuneACCESS, the table was reduced by TCRdb to in-frame sequences with V and J called. These copies leave out some clones; in studies compared against another copy, an unresolved V gene accounts for under half, and the cause of the remainder is not known. The V and J calls and the clone size are those of that table, but D and trimming were determined from the DNA. This sample lists hundreds of thousands of clones; approximately 85% were detected once. The ten most abundant clones make up 4% to 6% of the sample.

Broad study findings and their caveats: How much clinical and demographic metadata was included differed by source and by participant, and the metadata was provided uncurated.

Sequences were obtained from peripheral blood. The sequence derives from a man aged 50-59 years with COVID-19, enrolled during active disease. The chain is made from TRBV28 and TRBJ1-1; the central 7 bases match TRBD1. The DNA sequence is as follows: TGTGCCAGCAGCCAGGGGGGTCTGAACACTGAAGCTTTCTTT. Its protein reads: CASSQGGLNTEAFF.